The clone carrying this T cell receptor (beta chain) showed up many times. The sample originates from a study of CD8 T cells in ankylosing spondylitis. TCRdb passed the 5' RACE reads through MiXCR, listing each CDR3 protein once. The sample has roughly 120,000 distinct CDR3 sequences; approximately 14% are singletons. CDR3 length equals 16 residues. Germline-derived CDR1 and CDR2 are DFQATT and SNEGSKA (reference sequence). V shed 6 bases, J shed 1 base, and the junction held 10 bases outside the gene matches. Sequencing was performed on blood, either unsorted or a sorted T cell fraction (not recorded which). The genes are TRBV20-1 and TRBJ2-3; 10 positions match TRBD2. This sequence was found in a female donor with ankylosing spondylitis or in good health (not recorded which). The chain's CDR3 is CSAERWTSGGTDTQYF. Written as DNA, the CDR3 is TGCAGTGCGGAGAGGTGGACTAGCGGAGGCACAGATACGCAGTATTTT.